This TCR beta chain was recovered during a study of T cells after yellow fever vaccination. Study results and caveats: A minor fraction of clonotypes spanned both CD4 and CD8 compartments.

Using its own MiXCR run on the 5' RACE reads, TCRdb lists one record per CDR3 protein. The sample lists roughly 500,000 distinct CDR3 sequences; roughly 19% were seen once. The germline V gene encodes CDR1 KGHDR and CDR2 SFDVKD. The V and J ends lost 1 base and 7 bases, in that order; junction bases with no gene match: 5. CDR3 length: 15 residues. Concerning this clonotype itself: The antigen remains unidentified.

The chain carries TRBV24-1 and TRBJ2-1, with TRBD2 matching over 8 bases. This TCR derives from a young man who received the YFV17D yellow fever vaccine. The sequencing here drew on PBMCs, taken 15 days after the yellow fever booster vaccination. The CDR3 reads CATSDLAGVGNEQFF. The CDR3 DNA reads TGTGCCACCAGTGATTTAGCGGGAGTTGGGAATGAGCAGTTCTTC.